The 2 T cell receptor beta chains below all came from one sample that was sequenced in a study of T cell repertoires in aging, cancer and after chemotherapy (dated by TCRdb to about 2019). TCR beta rearrangements were amplified from genomic DNA extracted from peripheral blood rather than from sorted cells or RNA. The run used an Illumina MiSeq. Multiplex touch-down PCR with a mixed TRB-A/B primer pool was used to amplify rearranged TRB sequences covering the V, D and J segments. The raw public data were reprocessed by TCRdb itself: fastp quality trimming at Q25, MiXCR clonotype calling, in-frame beta chains only. Each entry is one CDR3 protein sequence, shown with its most common DNA and genes. This sample is represented by thousands of distinct CDR3 sequences; 20% to 25% of them were singletons. 40% of the sample goes to the ten largest clones. Input material: blood. All receptors derive from a human donor with a solid tumor.

This clonotype is judged medium-sized. The CDR3 nucleotides are TGTGCCAGCAGGGTGGCGGCGGCAACTAATGAAAAACTGTTTTTT. Translation gives CASRVAAATNEKLFF. The chain has TRBV6-2 or TRBV6-3 and TRBJ1-4; D gene ambiguous. V lost 6 bases, J lost 0 bases, and 11 bases lay in between. This CDR3 is 15 amino acids long. CDR1 is MNHEY, CDR2 SVGEGT, per germline.

By share of the sample, this clonotype is medium-sized. This rearrangement joins TRBV7-6 to TRBJ2-2; D is unresolved. Per germline, CDR1 SGHVS and CDR2 FNYEAQ. V lost 0 bases to trimming and J lost 5 bases, with 1 base between them. The CDR3 spans 12 residues. This CDR3 is CASSLATGELFF. Written as DNA, the CDR3 is TGTGCCAGCAGCTTAGCGACCGGGGAGCTGTTTTTT.